The T cell receptor (beta chain) under discussion was sequenced for a study of control samples from healthy donors and cancer patients. Profiling relied on immunoSEQ multiplex PCR, and the TCRdb table lists in-frame clones only, not all of them. Of roughly 450,000 clones detected, 80% to 95% appear once; the ten largest clones hold around 6.8%. Looked up from germline, CDR1 is KGHSH and CDR2 is LQKENI. V lost 3 bases and J 8 bases, leaving 13 bases between the germline ends. This CDR3 has 14 amino acids. The sequenced material came from PBMCs. The receptor's source is a man in his forties or fifties with head and neck cancer. The chain employs TRBV18 and TRBJ1-4; D is perhaps TRBD1 (6 bases). CDR3 sequence reads: CASSPRQVDEKLFF. CDR3 DNA sequence: TGTGCCAGCTCACCGAGACAGGTGGACGAAAAACTGTTTTTT.